Listed here are 3 T cell receptor beta chains from one sample, sequenced in a study of blood T cells in healthy people across ages. It was with a sample-barcoded 5' primer and a J-beta primer mix that a second PCR of roughly 6 to 12 cycles was run. TCRdb re-analysed the 5' RACE reads in MiXCR, keeping a single row per CDR3 protein. The sample has hundreds of thousands of distinct CDR3 sequences, roughly 25% seen once. These sequences were also reported in another study, on T cells of mothers and their children.

Sequences were obtained from blood. These receptors were obtained from a boy between 10 and 17 years old in good health.

For the CDR3, the DNA is TGCGCCAGCAGCGACAGTTACAATGAGCAGTTCTTC. Encoded protein: CASSDSYNEQFF. The chain is built from TRBV5-1 and TRBJ2-1; tentative D call: TRBD1 (5 bases). Germline V gene lookup returns CDR1 SGHRS and CDR2 YFSETQ. V was shortened by 4 bases and J by 4 bases, with 6 bases between the two germline ends. The CDR3 has 12 amino acids.

This chain uses TRBV2 with TRBJ2-5; D not resolved. Trimming left V 3 bases short and J 7 bases short, with 9 bases between. CDR1 is SNHLY, CDR2 FYNNEI, per germline. The CDR3 contains 12 residues. CDR3 in amino acids: CASSEPPSTQYF. The CDR3 DNA reads as TGTGCCAGCAGTGAGCCTCCGTCGACCCAGTACTTC.

The chain couples TRBV7-2 to TRBJ1-2; D uncertain. The CDR3 loop spans 13 amino acids. CDR1 and CDR2 from the germline V gene are SGHTA and FQGNSA. Trimming stripped 4 bases from V and 8 bases from J, with 14 bases between. The CDR3 loop is CASSSRGLEGYTF. The DNA for the CDR3 is TGTGCCAGCAGCTCCCGAGGTCTTGAGGGCTACACCTTC.